The 20 T cell receptor beta chains reported below all come from one sample, sequenced in a study of molecular identifiers for immune sequencing clone quantification. TCRdb reprocessed the PCR reads with MiXCR, giving one entry per CDR3 protein. The sample comprises about 40,000 distinct CDR3 sequences, 15% to 20% of which are singletons, and about 7.4% rests with the top ten. Sequenced: naive CD8+ T cells from blood, with Jurkat cell RNA spiked in. Subset reported: FACS-sorted CD8+CD4-CCR7+CD45RA+ naive T cells. Every receptor here comes from a human donor in good health. Some libraries in this study had Jurkat cell RNA spiked in.

As for this clonotype: Germline is not matched at one junction end, which may reflect a read error. The gene calls are TRBV20-1 and TRBJ1-2, with D tentatively TRBD1 (6 bases). Looked up from germline, CDR1 is DFQATT and CDR2 is SNEGSKA (reference sequence). The CDR3 contains 10 residues. The DNA of the CDR3 is TGCAGTTCGACCAGCGGGGGCTGCACCTTC. Its translation: CSSTSGGCTF.

There are a few counts of this clonotype. V usage is TRBV2 and J usage is TRBJ2-7; 13 bases align to TRBD2. Per the germline V gene, CDR1 is SNHLY and CDR2 is FYNNEI. V was pared by 3 bases and J by 6 bases, with 8 bases of the junction left unmatched. This CDR3 has 16 amino acids. CDR3 bases: TGTGCCAGCAGTGACTACGGGACTAGCGGGAAGGTCGAGCAGTACTTC. Its protein product is CASSDYGTSGKVEQYF.

This clonotype showed up many times. This sequence joins TRBV7-6 and TRBJ2-5; 8 nucleotides align to TRBD2. The CDR3 has 13 amino acids. The V gene end was trimmed by 10 bases and the J gene end by 4 bases; junction bases not matched to a gene: 8. Germline loops: CDR1 SGHVS, CDR2 FNYEAQ. CDR3 amino acids: CAIRGGERETQYF. CDR3 nucleotide sequence: TGTGCCATTCGGGGGGGCGAACGAGAGACCCAGTACTTC.

A word on this clonotype: With a much larger clone just one base away, this may be a read error. V usage is TRBV15 and J usage is TRBJ2-5, with D maybe TRBD1 (6 bases). Trimming cost V 8 bases and J 3 bases, with 22 bases left between them. From germline, CDR1 is LNHNV and CDR2 YYDKDF (reference sequence). This CDR3 region has 16 residues. The CDR3 loop is CATGTTPRGGEETQYF. The DNA for the CDR3 is TGTGCCACCGGCACCACCCCCAGGGGTGGGGAAGAGACCCAGTACTTC.

This clonotype was recorded at least ten times. The chain links TRBV6-2 or TRBV6-3 to TRBJ2-1, with 9 nucleotides matching TRBD2. Trimming took 3 bases from V and 5 from J; bases not matched to a gene: 8. Looked up from germline, CDR1 is MNHEY and CDR2 is SVGEGT. The CDR3 has 16 residues. The DNA of the CDR3 is TGTGCCAGCAGTTATTCTGTTAGCGGGAGCCACAATGAGCAGTTCTTC. It codes for CASSYSVSGSHNEQFF.

In its sample, this clonotype was seen many times. This sequence joins TRBV12-3 or TRBV12-4 and TRBJ1-1; no clear D. The CDR3 sequence is 11 residues long. V was clipped by 1 base and J by 14 bases, with 11 bases between them. CDR3 nucleotides: TGTGCCAGCAGTTTAGATATGAGGGCATTCTTT. Translation: CASSLDMRAFF.

This clonotype was counted between two and nine times. This chain links TRBV24-1 with TRBJ1-2; weak D call: TRBD1 (5 bases). This CDR3 has 14 residues. V was pared by 2 bases and J by 4 bases, with 10 bases between. Looked up from germline, CDR1 is KGHDR and CDR2 is SFDVKD. CDR3 nucleotides: TGTGCCACCAGTGATTCGGGGGACGGCTATGGCTACACCTTC. Amino acids: CATSDSGDGYGYTF.

V usage is TRBV18 and J usage is TRBJ1-5; 7 bases line up with TRBD1. The CDR3 length is 16 residues. Germline values: CDR1 KGHSH, CDR2 LQKENI. V gave up 0 bases and J gave up 0 bases; unmatched junction bases: 2. The CDR3, as DNA: TGTGCCAGCTCACCACCGGGACAGAATAGCAATCAGCCCCAGCATTTT. Translating gives CASSPPGQNSNQPQHF.

This clonotype was detected only a few times. The chain has TRBV28 and TRBJ2-7, with D hard to call. Trimming stripped 2 bases from V and 4 bases from J, with 15 bases between. The V gene's germline CDR1 is MDHEN and CDR2 SYDVKM. This CDR3 comprises 15 residues. CDR3 DNA sequence: TGTGCCAGCAGTTTAGAGGAATCGGTAAAGTACGAGCAGTACTTC. This translates into CASSLEESVKYEQYF.

This clonotype has at least ten counts. The genes are TRBV29-1 and TRBJ2-7, with 8 bases fitting TRBD1. Germline values: CDR1 SQVTM, CDR2 ANQGSEA. CDR3 length equals 12 residues. V trimming: 6 bases; J trimming: 7 bases; junction bases outside the gene matches: 8. The CDR3 sequence is CSVPTGVGEQYF. The CDR3 DNA sequence: TGCAGCGTCCCGACAGGGGTGGGAGAGCAGTACTTC.

This clonotype was seen only a few times. The rearrangement links TRBV6-1 to TRBJ1-5; D is perhaps TRBD1 (6 bases). V was shortened by 7 bases and J by 4 bases, with 11 bases between the two germline ends. CDR3 length equals 13 residues. Germline CDR1 reads MNHNS; CDR2 reads SASEGT. Here the CDR3 DNA reads TGTGCCAGCACCCACAGGGTTAATCAGCCCCAGCATTTT. Translated, it gives CASTHRVNQPQHF.

The sample holds a few counts of this clonotype. The gene calls are TRBV7-9 and TRBJ2-7; 8 positions agree with TRBD2. Trimming removed 5 bases from V and 2 bases from J; junction bases left unmatched: 8. The CDR3 sequence is 15 residues long. CDR1 is SEHNR and CDR2 is FQNEAQ in the germline V gene (reference sequence). The CDR3 bases are TGTGCCAGCAGCCCACCGCGGGGGGAAACCTACGAGCAGTACTTC. Amino acids: CASSPPRGETYEQYF.

This clonotype appeared many times. The V call is TRBV28, the J call TRBJ2-3, with 7 bases aligning to TRBD1. The ends lost 0 bases at V and 2 bases at J; junction bases unmatched: 5. The CDR3 has 16 residues. The germline gives CDR1 MDHEN, CDR2 SYDVKM. CDR3: CASSLWDRSFTDTQYF. The CDR3 DNA follows: TGTGCCAGCAGTTTATGGGACAGGTCCTTCACAGATACGCAGTATTTT.

This clonotype was observed many times. The chain combines TRBV2 with TRBJ2-7, with 7 bases aligning to TRBD1. With 2 bases clipped from V and 0 bases from J, the junction kept 10 bases outside the gene matches. The CDR3 consists of 17 residues. CDR1 is SNHLY, CDR2 FYNNEI, per germline. The CDR3 DNA is TGTGCCAGCAGTGAAATTGACAGGGTGGGGAGCTCCTACGAGCAGTACTTC. Its translation: CASSEIDRVGSSYEQYF.

This clonotype occurred a few times. The chain recombines TRBV19 with TRBJ2-2; no clear D. With 3 bases removed from V and 4 bases from J, the gap between germline ends came to 15 bases. Germline V gene lookup returns CDR1 LNHDA and CDR2 SQIVND (reference sequence). CDR3 size: 16 residues. The CDR3 sequence: CASSIWDKLSTGELFF. For the CDR3, the DNA is TGTGCCAGTAGTATTTGGGATAAACTAAGCACCGGGGAGCTGTTTTTT.

This clonotype has ten or more counts. The V and J genes are TRBV27 and TRBJ1-5; TRBD1 aligns across 9 bases. This CDR3 spans 16 amino acids. CDR1 and CDR2 (germline): MNHEY, SMNVEV (reference sequence). With V trimmed by 2 bases and J by 0 bases, 2 bases remained unmatched. This CDR3 reads CASSLTGGYSNQPQHF. The CDR3 coding sequence is TGTGCCAGCAGTTTAACAGGGGGCTATAGCAATCAGCCCCAGCATTTT.

This clonotype was seen many times. The chain carries TRBV28 and TRBJ1-4; 9 nucleotides align to TRBD1. Germline-derived CDR1 and CDR2 are MDHEN and SYDVKM. Trimming removed 0 bases from V and 7 bases from J; junction bases left unmatched: 3. The CDR3 contains 15 residues. CDR3 in amino acids: CASSLWTGGREKLFF. The CDR3 DNA is TGTGCCAGCAGTTTATGGACAGGGGGTCGTGAAAAACTGTTTTTT.

At least ten counts were recorded for this clonotype. The chain combines TRBV29-1 with TRBJ2-1, with 7 bases aligning to TRBD2. In germline, CDR1 is SQVTM, CDR2 ANQGSEA. V was pared by 7 bases and J by 8 bases, with 8 bases of the junction left unmatched. There are 12 residues in the CDR3. The CDR3 sequence is CSGTSATDEQFF. As DNA, the CDR3 is TGCAGCGGGACTAGTGCGACCGATGAGCAGTTCTTC.

Ten or more counts support this clonotype. The chain has TRBV7-2 and TRBJ2-2; D is unclear. Germline-derived CDR1 and CDR2 are SGHTA and FQGNSA. This CDR3 comprises 12 residues. The V and J ends lost 2 bases and 5 bases respectively, with 3 bases between them. CDR3 protein: CASSLRTGELFF. The CDR3 nucleotides are TGTGCCAGCAGCTTACGGACCGGGGAGCTGTTTTTT.

This clonotype was detected ten times or more. The chain has TRBV5-6 and TRBJ2-5; D not resolved. Per germline, CDR1 SGHDT and CDR2 YYEEEE. The V and J ends lost 4 bases and 5 bases respectively, with 9 bases between them. The CDR3 consists of 12 residues. CDR3 sequence reads: CASSRASETQYF. In nucleotides, the CDR3 is TGTGCCAGCAGCCGCGCGAGTGAGACCCAGTACTTC.